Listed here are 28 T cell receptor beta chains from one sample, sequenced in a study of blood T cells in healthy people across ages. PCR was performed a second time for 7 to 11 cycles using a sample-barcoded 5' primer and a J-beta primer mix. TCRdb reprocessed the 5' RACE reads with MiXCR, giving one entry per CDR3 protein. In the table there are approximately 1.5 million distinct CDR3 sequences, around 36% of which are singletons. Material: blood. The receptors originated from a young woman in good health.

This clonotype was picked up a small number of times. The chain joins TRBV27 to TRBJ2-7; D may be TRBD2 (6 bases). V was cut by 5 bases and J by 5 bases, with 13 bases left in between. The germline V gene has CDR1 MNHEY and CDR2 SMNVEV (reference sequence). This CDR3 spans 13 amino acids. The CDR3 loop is CASSLDGGNEQYF. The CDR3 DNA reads TGTGCCAGCAGTCTCGATGGGGGGAACGAGCAGTACTTC.

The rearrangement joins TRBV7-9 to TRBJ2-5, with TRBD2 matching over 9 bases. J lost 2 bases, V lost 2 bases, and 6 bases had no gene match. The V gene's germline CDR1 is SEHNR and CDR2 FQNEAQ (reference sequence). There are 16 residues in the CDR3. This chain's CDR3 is CASSLTSGYGQETQYF. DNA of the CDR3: TGTGCCAGCAGCTTAACTAGCGGGTATGGGCAAGAGACCCAGTACTTC.

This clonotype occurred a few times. In nucleotides, the CDR3 is TGTGCCAGCAGTTTATACAGGGAAGAAGGCTACACCTTC. Its protein is CASSLYREEGYTF. The chain has TRBV6-5 and TRBJ1-2, with D possibly TRBD1 on 6 matching bases. Germline V gene sequence: CDR1 MNHEY, CDR2 SVGAGI. The CDR3 is 13 residues long. V lost 4 bases, J lost 8 bases, and 14 bases lay in between.

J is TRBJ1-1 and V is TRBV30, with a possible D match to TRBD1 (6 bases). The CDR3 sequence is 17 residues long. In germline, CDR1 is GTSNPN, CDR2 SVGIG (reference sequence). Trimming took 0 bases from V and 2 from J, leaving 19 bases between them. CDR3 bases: TGTGCCTGGAGTGTACCGAACCGGGACAATTTTAACACTGAAGCTTTCTTT. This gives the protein CAWSVPNRDNFNTEAFF.

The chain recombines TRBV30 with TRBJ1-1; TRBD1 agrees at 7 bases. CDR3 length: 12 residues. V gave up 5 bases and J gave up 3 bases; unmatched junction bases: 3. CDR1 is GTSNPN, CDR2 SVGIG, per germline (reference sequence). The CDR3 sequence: CAWVGTDTEAFF. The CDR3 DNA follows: TGTGCCTGGGTAGGGACAGACACTGAAGCTTTCTTT. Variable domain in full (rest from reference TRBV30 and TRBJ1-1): SQTIHQWPATLVQPVGSPLSLECTVEGTSNPNLYWYRQAAGRGLQLLFYSVGIGQISSEVPQNLSASRPQDRQFILSSKKLLLSDSGFYLCAWVGTDTEAFFGQGTRLTVV.

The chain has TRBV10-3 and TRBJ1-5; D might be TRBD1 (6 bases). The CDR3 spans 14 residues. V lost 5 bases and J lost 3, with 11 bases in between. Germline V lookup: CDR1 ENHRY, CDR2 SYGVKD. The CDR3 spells CAISQTGLNQPQHF. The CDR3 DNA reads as TGTGCCATCAGTCAGACAGGACTCAATCAGCCCCAGCATTTT.

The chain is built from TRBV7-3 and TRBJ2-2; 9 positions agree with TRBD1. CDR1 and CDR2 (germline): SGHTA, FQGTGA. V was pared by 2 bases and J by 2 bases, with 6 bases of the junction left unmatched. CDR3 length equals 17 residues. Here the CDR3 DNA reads TGTGCCAGCAGCTTAGGGCGGGACAGGGTAAACACCGGGGAGCTGTTTTTT. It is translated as CASSLGRDRVNTGELFF.

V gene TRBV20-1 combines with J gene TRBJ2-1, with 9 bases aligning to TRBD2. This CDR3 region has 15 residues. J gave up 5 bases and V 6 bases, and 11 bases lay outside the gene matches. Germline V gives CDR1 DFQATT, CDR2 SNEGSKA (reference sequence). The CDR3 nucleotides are TGCAGTGCGCCATATAGCGGGAGAGGGAACAATGAGCAGTTCTTC. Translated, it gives CSAPYSGRGNNEQFF.

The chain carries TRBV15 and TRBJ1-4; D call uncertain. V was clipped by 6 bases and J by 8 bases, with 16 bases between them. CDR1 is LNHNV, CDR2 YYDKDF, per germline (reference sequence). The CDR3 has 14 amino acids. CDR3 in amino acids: CATRGTDAPEKLFF. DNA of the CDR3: TGTGCCACCAGGGGAACAGACGCCCCGGAAAAACTGTTTTTT.

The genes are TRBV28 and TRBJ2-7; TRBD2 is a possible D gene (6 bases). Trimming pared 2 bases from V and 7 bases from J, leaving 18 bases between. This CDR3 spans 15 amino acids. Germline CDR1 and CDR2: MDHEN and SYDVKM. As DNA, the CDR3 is TGTGCCAGCAGTTTAGGAAACGGGGGACTCGGAGAGCAGTACTTC. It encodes CASSLGNGGLGEQYF.

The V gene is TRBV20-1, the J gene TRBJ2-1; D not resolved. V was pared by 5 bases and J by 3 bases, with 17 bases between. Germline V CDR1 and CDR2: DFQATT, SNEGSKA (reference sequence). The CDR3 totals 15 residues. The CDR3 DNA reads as TGCAGTGCTGCTGGAGTCCTTCTGGGCTACAATGAGCAGTTCTTC. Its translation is CSAAGVLLGYNEQFF.

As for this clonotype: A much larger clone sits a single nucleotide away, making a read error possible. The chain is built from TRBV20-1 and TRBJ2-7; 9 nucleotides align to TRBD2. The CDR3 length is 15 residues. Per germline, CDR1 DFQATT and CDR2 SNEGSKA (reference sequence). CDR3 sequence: CSARDLAGSSHEQYF. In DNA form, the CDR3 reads TGCAGTGCTAGAGATCTAGCGGGGAGCTCCCACGAGCAGTACTTC.

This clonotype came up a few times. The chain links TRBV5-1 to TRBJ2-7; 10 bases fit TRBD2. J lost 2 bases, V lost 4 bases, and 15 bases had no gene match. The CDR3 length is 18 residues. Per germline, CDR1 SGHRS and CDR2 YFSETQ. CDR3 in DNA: TGCGCCAGCAGCCATTCGCGGGGTAGCGGGAGGCATACCTACGAGCAGTACTTC. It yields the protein CASSHSRGSGRHTYEQYF. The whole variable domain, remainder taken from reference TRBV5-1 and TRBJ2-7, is KAGVTQTPRYLIKTRGQQVTLSCSPISGHRSVSWYQQTPGQGLQFLFEYFSETQRNKGNFPGRFSGRQFSNSRSEMNVSTLELGDSALYLCASSHSRGSGRHTYEQYFGPGTRLTVT.

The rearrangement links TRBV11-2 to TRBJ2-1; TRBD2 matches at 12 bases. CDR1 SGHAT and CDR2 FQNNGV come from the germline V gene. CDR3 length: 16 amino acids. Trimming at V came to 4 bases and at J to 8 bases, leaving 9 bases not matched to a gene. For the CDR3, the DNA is TGTGCCAGCAGCTCGTGGACTAGCGGGGAAGGGGATGAGCAGTTCTTC. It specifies CASSSWTSGEGDEQFF.

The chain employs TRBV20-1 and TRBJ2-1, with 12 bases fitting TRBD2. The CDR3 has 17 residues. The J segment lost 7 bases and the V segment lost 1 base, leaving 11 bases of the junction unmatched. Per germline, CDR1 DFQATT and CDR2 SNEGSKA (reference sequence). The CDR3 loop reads CSARVPPSSGGANEQFF. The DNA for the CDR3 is TGCAGTGCTAGAGTCCCCCCATCTAGCGGGGGGGCGAATGAGCAGTTCTTC.

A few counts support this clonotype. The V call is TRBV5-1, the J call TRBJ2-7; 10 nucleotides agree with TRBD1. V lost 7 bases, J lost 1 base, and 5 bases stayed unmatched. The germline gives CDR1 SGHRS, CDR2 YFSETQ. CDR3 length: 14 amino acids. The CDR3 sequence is CASGRGQGSYEQYF. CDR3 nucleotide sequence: TGCGCCAGCGGTAGGGGACAGGGGTCCTACGAGCAGTACTTC.

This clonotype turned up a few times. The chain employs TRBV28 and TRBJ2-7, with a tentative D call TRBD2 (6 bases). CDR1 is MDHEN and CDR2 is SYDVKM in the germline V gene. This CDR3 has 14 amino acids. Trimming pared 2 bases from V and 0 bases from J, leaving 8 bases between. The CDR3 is CASSLQRASYEQYF. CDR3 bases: TGTGCCAGCAGTTTACAGCGGGCCTCCTACGAGCAGTACTTC.

The CDR3 DNA sequence: TGTGCCAGCAGTGAAGCGCTACAGGTACCCGACACAGATACGCAGTATTTT. This gives the protein CASSEALQVPDTDTQYF. The J gene is TRBJ2-3, the V gene TRBV6-1; possibly TRBD1 for D (5 bases). The germline V and J ends were trimmed by 0 bases and 2 bases, with 15 bases remaining between them. The CDR3 extends over 17 amino acids. Germline lookup yields CDR1 MNHNS and CDR2 SASEGT.

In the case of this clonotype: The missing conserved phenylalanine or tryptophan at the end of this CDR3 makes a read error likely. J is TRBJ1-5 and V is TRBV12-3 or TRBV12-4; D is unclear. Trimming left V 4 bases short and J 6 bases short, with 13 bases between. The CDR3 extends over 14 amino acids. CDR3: CASSSRRSGQPQHC. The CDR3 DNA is TGTGCCAGCAGTTCAAGGAGAAGCGGTCAGCCCCAGCATTGT.

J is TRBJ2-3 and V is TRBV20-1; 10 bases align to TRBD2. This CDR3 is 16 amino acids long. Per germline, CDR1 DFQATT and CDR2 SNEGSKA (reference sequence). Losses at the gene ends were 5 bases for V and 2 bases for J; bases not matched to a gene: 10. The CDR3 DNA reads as TGCAGTGCTCAACCGACTAGCGGGCGCTTCACAGATACGCAGTATTTT. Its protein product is CSAQPTSGRFTDTQYF.

CDR3 amino acids: CASSQDTLSYEQYF. The DNA for the CDR3 is TGTGCCAGCAGCCAAGATACTCTCTCCTACGAGCAGTACTTC. The V gene is TRBV3-1, the J gene TRBJ2-7; no clear D. Germline CDR1 LGHDT, CDR2 YNNKEL (reference sequence). The V end was cut by 0 bases, the J end by 0 bases, with 6 bases between. This CDR3 is 14 amino acids long.

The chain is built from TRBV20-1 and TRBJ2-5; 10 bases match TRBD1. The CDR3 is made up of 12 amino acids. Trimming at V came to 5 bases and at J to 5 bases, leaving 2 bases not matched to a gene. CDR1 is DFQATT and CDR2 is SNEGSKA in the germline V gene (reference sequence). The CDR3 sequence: CSAEGQGETQYF. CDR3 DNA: TGCAGTGCTGAGGGACAGGGGGAGACCCAGTACTTC.

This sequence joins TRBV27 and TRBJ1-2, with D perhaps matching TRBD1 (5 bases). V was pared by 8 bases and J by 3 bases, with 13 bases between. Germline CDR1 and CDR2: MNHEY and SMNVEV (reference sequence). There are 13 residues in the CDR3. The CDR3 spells CASSGWGDYGYTF. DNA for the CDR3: TGTGCCAGCTCCGGGTGGGGGGACTATGGCTACACCTTC.

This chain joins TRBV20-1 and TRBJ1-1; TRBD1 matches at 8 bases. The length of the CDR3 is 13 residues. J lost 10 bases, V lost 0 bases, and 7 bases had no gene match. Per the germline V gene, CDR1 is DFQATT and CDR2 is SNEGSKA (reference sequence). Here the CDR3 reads CSARDPAGQGAFF. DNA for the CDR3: TGCAGTGCTAGAGATCCCGCCGGACAGGGAGCTTTCTTT.

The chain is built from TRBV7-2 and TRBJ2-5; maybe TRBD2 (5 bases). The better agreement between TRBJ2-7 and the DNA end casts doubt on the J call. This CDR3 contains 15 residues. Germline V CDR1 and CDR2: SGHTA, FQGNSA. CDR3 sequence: CASSSLGERLYEQYF. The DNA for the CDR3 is TGTGCCAGCAGCTCATTGGGAGAGAGGCTATACGAGCAGTACTTC.

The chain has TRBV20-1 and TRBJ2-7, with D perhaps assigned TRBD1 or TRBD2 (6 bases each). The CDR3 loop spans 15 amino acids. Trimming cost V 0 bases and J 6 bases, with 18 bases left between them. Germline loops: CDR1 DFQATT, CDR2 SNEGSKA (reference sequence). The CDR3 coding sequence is TGCAGTGCTAGAGATAGGAGACAAGGGGGGATCGAGCAGTACTTC. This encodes CSARDRRQGGIEQYF.

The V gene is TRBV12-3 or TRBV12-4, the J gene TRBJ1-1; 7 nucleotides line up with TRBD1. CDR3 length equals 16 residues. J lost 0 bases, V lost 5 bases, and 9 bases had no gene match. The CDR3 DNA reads TGTGCCAGCAGTCCGGACAGGACACTCTTGAACACTGAAGCTTTCTTT. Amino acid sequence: CASSPDRTLLNTEAFF.

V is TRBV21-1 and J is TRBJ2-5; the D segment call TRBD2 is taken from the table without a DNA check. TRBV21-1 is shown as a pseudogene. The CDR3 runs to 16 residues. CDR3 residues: CASSKDSSGSGETQYF. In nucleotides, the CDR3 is TGTGCCAGCAGCAAAGACAGTAGCGGGAGCGGGGAGACCCAGTACTTC.